Following are 5 T cell receptor beta chains from one sample sequenced in a study of memory B cells and T cells in multiple sclerosis. Sequencing was performed with immunoSEQ multiplex PCR; in TCRdb, only in-frame clones are kept and a portion is missing. The sample lists around 14,000 clones, about 70% occurring once. The specimen sequenced was memory (CD45RO+) CD4+ T cells from blood. These receptors all come from a human donor with multiple sclerosis.

J is TRBJ1-2 and V is TRBV28, with D perhaps matching TRBD1 (6 bases). V was clipped by 6 bases and J by 5 bases, with 19 bases between them. The germline V gene has CDR1 MDHEN and CDR2 SYDVKM. This CDR3 is built from 15 residues. DNA of the CDR3: TGTGCCAGCAGCCCGGCAGGGGCCGGGGGGTATGGCTACACCTTC. As protein: CASSPAGAGGYGYTF.

The chain's CDR3 is CASSYLPTGNTEAFF. The CDR3 region has the DNA TGTGCCAGCAGTTACCTCCCGACAGGGAACACTGAAGCTTTCTTT. V usage is TRBV6-6 and J usage is TRBJ1-1; D is perhaps TRBD1 (6 bases). This CDR3 is 15 amino acids long. V lost 2 bases, J lost 1 base, and 11 bases lay in between. The germline V gene has CDR1 MNHNY and CDR2 SVGAGI (reference sequence).

Details on this clone: The sample has other DNA sequences that encode this CDR3 too. The rearrangement uses TRBV18 and TRBJ1-2; D may be TRBD1 (6 bases). The CDR3 sequence is 11 residues long. Germline lookup yields CDR1 KGHSH and CDR2 LQKENI. V was clipped by 6 bases and J by 12 bases, with 14 bases between them. The DNA for the CDR3 is TGTGCCAGCTCGCTGAAGGGGGACAACACCTTC. Its protein product is CASSLKGDNTF.

The chain recombines TRBV5-1 with TRBJ1-6; 9 bases line up with TRBD1. Per the germline V gene, CDR1 is SGHRS and CDR2 is YFSETQ. The CDR3 has 23 residues. The J segment lost 7 bases and the V segment lost 0 bases, leaving 26 bases of the junction unmatched. The CDR3 DNA follows: TGCGCCAGCAGCTTGGTGTTCGGGACAGGGAGGCCCAACGGGCAGAGAAGGAATTCACCCCTCCACTTT. It translates to CASSLVFGTGRPNGQRRNSPLHF. Supplemented by reference TRBV5-1 and TRBJ1-6, the full variable domain reads KAGVTQTPRYLIKTRGQQVTLSCSPISGHRSVSWYQQTPGQGLQFLFEYFSETQRNKGNFPGRFSGRQFSNSRSEMNVSTLELGDSALYLCASSLVFGTGRPNGQRRNSPLHFGNGTRLTVT.

The chain carries TRBV6-1 and TRBJ2-2; 9 nucleotides agree with TRBD1. This CDR3 comprises 14 residues. The V gene end was trimmed by 8 bases and the J gene end by 4 bases; junction bases not matched to a gene: 5. In germline, CDR1 is MNHNS, CDR2 SASEGT. Here the CDR3 reads CASSGTGPTGELFF. Written as DNA, the CDR3 is TGTGCCAGCTCCGGGACAGGGCCCACCGGGGAGCTGTTTTTT.